The 17 T cell receptor beta chains below were found in one sample sequenced in a study of persistence of HIV-infected CD4 T cells. The libraries were made with immunoSEQ version 4 in survey mode. Clones were sequenced by immunoSEQ multiplex PCR, and TCRdb holds only the in-frame ones, with some missing. The data show approximately 45,000 clones, about nine tenths seen once. Their cognate antigens are unknown. Anti-CD3/anti-CD28 beads served as a nonspecific positive control stimulus. Sorting of responding CD4+ T cells relied on upregulated CD40 ligand together with CD69. Sequenced material: CD4+ T cells sorted from PBMCs after roughly 19-hour stimulation, taken from a patient who received antiretroviral therapy. All receptors come from an adult woman with HIV who was CMV-seropositive.

The rearrangement uses TRBV5-4 and TRBJ2-2; 15 positions match TRBD2. CDR1 is SGHNT, CDR2 YYREEE, per germline (reference sequence). The CDR3 totals 16 residues. V lost 5 bases, J lost 6 bases, and 5 bases stayed unmatched. CDR3 loop: CASSSRTSGGAGELFF. The CDR3 DNA sequence: TGTGCCAGCAGTTCCCGGACTAGCGGGGGGGCCGGGGAGCTGTTTTTT.

The gene calls are TRBV27 and TRBJ1-1; TRBD1 matches 8 bases. The CDR3 is made up of 14 amino acids. Looked up from germline, CDR1 is MNHEY and CDR2 is SMNVEV (reference sequence). V lost 6 bases to trimming and J lost 5 bases; unmatched junction nucleotides: 8. CDR3 sequence (DNA): TGTGCCAGCAGGGTACAGGGGGTTCAGACTGAAGCTTTCTTT. Its protein is CASRVQGVQTEAFF.

This chain uses TRBV15 with TRBJ1-1, with D possibly being TRBD1 (6 bases). This CDR3 has 15 residues. The V and J ends lost 0 bases and 5 bases respectively, with 13 bases between them. Germline V CDR1 and CDR2: LNHNV, YYDKDF (reference sequence). The CDR3 loop reads CATSRERGAGTEAFF. In DNA, the CDR3 is TGTGCCACCAGCAGAGAGCGGGGGGCAGGTACTGAAGCTTTCTTT.

The rearrangement uses TRBV5-4 and TRBJ1-2, with 10 bases fitting TRBD1. This CDR3 has 14 residues. Germline-derived CDR1 and CDR2 are SGHNT and YYREEE (reference sequence). The trim removed 3 bases at V and 4 bases at J, leaving 3 bases unmatched. The CDR3 protein is CASSYGTGAYGYTF. In DNA form, the CDR3 reads TGTGCCAGCAGCTACGGGACAGGGGCCTATGGCTACACCTTC. The entire variable domain, with the rest obtained from reference TRBV5-4 and TRBJ1-2, is as follows: ETGVTQSPTHLIKTRGQQVTLRCSSQSGHNTVSWYQQALGQGPQFIFQYYREEENGRGNFPPRFSGLQFPNYSSELNVNALELDDSALYLCASSYGTGAYGYTFGSGTRLTVV.

This clone was picked up one time. V and J are TRBV25-1 and TRBJ2-7; the D gene could be TRBD1 or TRBD2 (5 bases each). The germline V and J ends were trimmed by 5 bases and 0 bases, with 14 bases remaining between them. CDR3 size: 15 residues. Germline-derived CDR1 and CDR2 are MGHDK and SYGVNS. CDR3 loop: CASSTFGTYSYEQYF. CDR3 DNA: TGTGCCAGCAGTACGTTCGGGACCTACTCCTACGAGCAGTACTTC.

The chain uses TRBV19 and TRBJ2-1; tentative D call: TRBD2 (7 bases). The CDR3 contains 14 residues. Per germline, CDR1 LNHDA and CDR2 SQIVND (reference sequence). V was pared by 7 bases and J by 8 bases, with 18 bases between. Here the CDR3 DNA reads TGTGCCAGTACCCGGGGGGCTAGCGGAGATGAGCAGTTCTTC. This codes for CASTRGASGDEQFF.

This chain joins TRBV11-2 and TRBJ2-1; 12 bases match TRBD2. There are 19 residues in the CDR3. Germline CDR1 SGHAT, CDR2 FQNNGV. Germline trimming cut 2 bases from V and 4 bases from J; bases unmatched to any gene: 12. CDR3 sequence reads: CASSLIKGLAGGVYNEQFF. The DNA of the CDR3 is TGTGCCAGCAGCTTAATAAAAGGGCTAGCGGGAGGGGTATACAATGAGCAGTTCTTC. Variable domain in full (rest from reference TRBV11-2 and TRBJ2-1): EAGVAQSPRYKIIEKRQSVAFWCNPISGHATLYWYQQILGQGPKLLIQFQNNGVVDDSQLPKDRFSAERLKGVDSTLKIQPAKLEDSAVYLCASSLIKGLAGGVYNEQFFGPGTRLTVL.

This chain uses TRBV20-1 with TRBJ2-1, with D uncertain. The CDR3 runs 11 residues. V gave up 1 base and J gave up 7 bases, with 5 bases separating them. The germline V gene encodes CDR1 DFQATT and CDR2 SNEGSKA (reference sequence). The CDR3 loop reads CSARGVNEQFF. CDR3 sequence (DNA): TGCAGTGCTAGAGGGGTAAATGAGCAGTTCTTC.

The rearrangement uses TRBV2 and TRBJ2-3, with a possible D match to TRBD2 (6 bases). Germline loops: CDR1 SNHLY, CDR2 FYNNEI. The CDR3 covers 13 residues. Trimming took off 6 bases at V and 5 bases at J, with 12 bases between the two ends. The CDR3 sequence: CASRDPGLDTQYF. CDR3 bases: TGTGCCAGCAGGGACCCGGGACTAGATACGCAGTATTTT. The full variable domain, completed using reference TRBV2 and TRBJ2-3, is EPEVTQTPSHQVTQMGQEVILRCVPISNHLYFYWYRQILGQKVEFLVSFYNNEISEKSEIFDDQFSVERPDGSNFTLKIRSTKLEDSAMYFCASRDPGLDTQYFGPGTRLTVL.

This chain links TRBV2 with TRBJ1-5; no firm D call. The V gene's germline CDR1 is SNHLY and CDR2 FYNNEI. CDR3 length: 14 amino acids. V lost 6 bases and J 4 bases, leaving 13 bases between the germline ends. CDR3 residues: CASSSGGGNQPQHF. CDR3 in DNA: TGTGCCAGCAGCTCAGGCGGCGGTAATCAGCCCCAGCATTTT. Filled out from reference TRBV2 and TRBJ1-5, the complete variable domain reads EPEVTQTPSHQVTQMGQEVILRCVPISNHLYFYWYRQILGQKVEFLVSFYNNEISEKSEIFDDQFSVERPDGSNFTLKIRSTKLEDSAMYFCASSSGGGNQPQHFGDGTRLSIL.

V is TRBV28 and J is TRBJ2-3; a weak D match, TRBD1 (6 bases). CDR3 length equals 14 residues. CDR1 and CDR2 from the germline V gene are MDHEN and SYDVKM. Trimming took off 4 bases at V and 2 bases at J, with 10 bases between the two ends. This CDR3 is CASSSGVPTDTQYF. The CDR3, as DNA: TGTGCCAGCAGTTCAGGGGTCCCCACAGATACGCAGTATTTT.

The V and J genes are TRBV5-1 and TRBJ1-2; 8 nucleotides align to TRBD1. Germline-derived CDR1 and CDR2 are SGHRS and YFSETQ. V trimming: 4 bases; J trimming: 4 bases; junction bases outside the gene matches: 9. The CDR3 sequence is 15 residues long. This chain's CDR3 is CASSTDRGASYGYTF. CDR3 DNA: TGCGCCAGCAGCACCGACAGGGGCGCGAGCTATGGCTACACCTTC.

This sequence joins TRBV19 and TRBJ1-5; no clear D. The length of the CDR3 is 13 residues. From germline, CDR1 is LNHDA and CDR2 SQIVND (reference sequence). V lost 3 bases to trimming and J lost 7 bases, with 10 bases between them. The DNA of the CDR3 is TGTGCCAGTAGTATGGGTAGGAACCAGCCCCAGCATTTT. As protein: CASSMGRNQPQHF.

The chain carries TRBV5-6 and TRBJ1-1; no clear D gene. The CDR3 sequence is 14 residues long. Germline assignment: CDR1 SGHDT and CDR2 YYEEEE. Trimming took 1 base from V and 1 from J, leaving 8 bases between them. The CDR3 sequence: CASSLFGRNTEAFF. As DNA, the CDR3 is TGTGCCAGCAGCTTGTTTGGCAGGAACACTGAAGCTTTCTTT.

The chain couples TRBV5-6 to TRBJ2-7; TRBD2 matches at 11 bases. CDR1 and CDR2 from the germline V gene are SGHDT and YYEEEE. With 4 bases clipped from V and 3 bases from J, the junction kept 6 bases outside the gene matches. The CDR3 totals 15 residues. The CDR3 DNA reads as TGTGCCAGCAGCCCAGGGACTAGCGGAATCTACGAGCAGTACTTC. It codes for CASSPGTSGIYEQYF.

The J gene is TRBJ2-1, the V gene TRBV5-4; 7 bases line up with TRBD1. The V segment lost 0 bases and the J segment 5 bases; nucleotides outside the gene matches: 5. Germline V CDR1 and CDR2: SGHNT, YYREEE (reference sequence). CDR3 size: 15 residues. The CDR3 loop is CASSLAQGKNNEQFF. The CDR3 region has the DNA TGTGCCAGCAGCTTGGCACAGGGGAAGAACAATGAGCAGTTCTTC.

The CDR3: CASSRAAGSGANVLTF. The CDR3 DNA follows: TGTGCCAGCAGCCGTGCGGCAGGGTCTGGGGCCAACGTCCTGACTTTC. The chain links TRBV7-2 to TRBJ2-6, with a weak D call TRBD1 (5 bases). Germline loops: CDR1 SGHTA, CDR2 FQGNSA. The ends were cut back, 5 bases at V and 1 base at J, with 12 bases in the middle. The CDR3 extends over 16 amino acids.